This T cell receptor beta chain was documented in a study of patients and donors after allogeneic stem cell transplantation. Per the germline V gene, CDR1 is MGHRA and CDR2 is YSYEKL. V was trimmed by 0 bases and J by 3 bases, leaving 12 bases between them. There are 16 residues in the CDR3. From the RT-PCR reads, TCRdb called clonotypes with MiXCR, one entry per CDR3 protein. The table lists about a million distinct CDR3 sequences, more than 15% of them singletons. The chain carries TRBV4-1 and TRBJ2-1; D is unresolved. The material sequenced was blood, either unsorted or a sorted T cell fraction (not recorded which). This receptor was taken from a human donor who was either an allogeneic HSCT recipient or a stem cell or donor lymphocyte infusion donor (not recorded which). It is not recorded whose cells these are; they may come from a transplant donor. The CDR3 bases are TGCGCCAGCAGCCAAGAATGGCAGCAGGTCTACAATGAGCAGTTCTTC. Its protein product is CASSQEWQQVYNEQFF.